The clone carrying this T cell receptor (beta chain) was seen a handful of times. Antigen unknown. Clones were read by immunoSEQ multiplex PCR, and TCRdb kept only the in-frame ones, dropping some. This table holds under 80,000 clones, 84% found once. The CDR3 has 15 amino acids. V dropped 0 bases and J dropped 8 bases, with 12 bases sitting between them. Germline V gives CDR1 SGHRS, CDR2 YFSETQ. The sample originates from a study of T cell responses to AZD1222 COVID-19 vaccine. On the study more broadly: Pooled in the analysis were second doses at about 4 or about 12 weeks. Study-wide results and limits: Spike as a whole was targeted by vaccine-associated CD4 TCRs, dominant at 160-218 and 743-854. There were repertoire samples only from the period after the peak T cell response. Vaccination with two AZD1222 doses was followed by a rise in Spike-specific TCR breadth and depth.

The sequence came from an adult in good health. The chain uses TRBV5-1 and TRBJ1-6; perhaps TRBD1 as D (5 bases). The material sequenced was peripheral blood, taken on day 0 of AZD1222 vaccination. CDR3 in DNA: TGCGCCAGCAGCTTGGTGCGGGGGAACGATTCACCCCTCCACTTT. It yields the protein CASSLVRGNDSPLHF.